This TCR beta chain was obtained from a study of vaccination effects on CD4 cells after COVID-19. Study as a whole: Antigen-specific CD4+ T cells expanded by the ViraFEST assay with viral peptide pools were then sequenced.

Clones were sequenced by immunoSEQ multiplex PCR, and TCRdb holds only the in-frame ones, with some missing. The table lists fewer than 10,000 clones, about 75% of them singletons. The culture ran for 10 to 11 days, and then CD4+ T cells were isolated. Each participant was given two doses of one vaccine (BNT162b2 or mRNA-1273). The germline CDR1 and CDR2 sequences are MNHEY and SVGEGT. The CDR3 is made up of 16 amino acids. V was pared by 4 bases and J by 2 bases, with 4 bases of the junction left unmatched. As for this clone: Its specificity is not known.

Source: CD4+ T cells from PBMCs cultured without peptide, taken after COVID-19 vaccination. J is TRBJ2-6 and V is TRBV6-2 or TRBV6-3; TRBD1 aligns across 8 bases. This clonotype originated in a human donor who received a COVID-19 vaccine. CDR3 bases: TGTGCCAGCAGTTGGGGACAGGCCCCTGGGGCCAACGTCCTGACTTTC. The encoded protein is CASSWGQAPGANVLTF.